A selection of T cell receptor beta chains follows, all from one sample in a study of blood T cell repertoires in COVID-19. Sequenced by immunoSEQ multiplex PCR; TCRdb stores in-frame clones only, minus some. Among under 200,000 clones listed, around 80% were seen once. Material: peripheral blood. The receptor source for this set is a man under 40 with active or convalescent COVID-19. The CDR3 runs from the conserved cysteine through the conserved F or W. Each record gives: D gene, J gene, V gene, clone size, CDR3 DNA, CDR3 protein. D genes are given only for firm matches. Clone size is not always given. Where it is, it says once, few, many or a class for expanded clones.

D: .; J: TRBJ2-7; V: TRBV28; size: .; DNA: TGTGCCAGCAGTTTATCGAGCGGGGACAACTCCTACGAGCAGTACTTC; CDR3: CASSLSSGDNSYEQYF
D: .; J: TRBJ1-2; V: TRBV5-8; size: few; DNA: TGTGCCAGCACCCTAGAGAACTATGGCTACACCTTC; CDR3: CASTLENYGYTF
D: .; J: TRBJ1-1; V: TRBV10-1; size: .; DNA: TGCGCCAGCAGTGAAACAGGCTGGAACACTGAAGCTTTCTTT; CDR3: CASSETGWNTEAFF
D: TRBD2; J: TRBJ2-3; V: TRBV24-1; size: once; DNA: TGTGCCACCAGTGATCGTAGCGGGAGGGCCGTAGAAATAAGAGATACGCAGTATTTT; CDR3: CATSDRSGRAVEIRDTQYF
D: TRBD2; J: TRBJ2-3; V: TRBV7-9; size: .; DNA: TGTGCCAGCACCCCACTAGCGTACTCAGATACGCAGTATTTT; CDR3: CASTPLAYSDTQYF
D: TRBD1; J: TRBJ2-1; V: TRBV9; size: .; DNA: TGTGCCAGCAGCGCCACCGGGACAGGGTTAACAAATGAGCAGTTCTTC; CDR3: CASSATGTGLTNEQFF
D: TRBD1; J: TRBJ1-2; V: TRBV19; size: .; DNA: TGTGCCAGTAGTATCGGACAGGGTGGCTATGGCTACACCTTC; CDR3: CASSIGQGGYGYTF
D: .; J: TRBJ2-7; V: TRBV5-4; size: once; DNA: TGTGCCAGCAGCTTGGCCGCGGGACGAGAAGCCTACGAGCAGTACTTC; CDR3: CASSLAAGREAYEQYF
D: .; J: TRBJ2-1; V: TRBV12-3/TRBV12-4; size: .; DNA: TGTGCCAGCAGTTTTCTCAATGAGCAGTTCTTC; CDR3: CASSFLNEQFF
D: .; J: TRBJ2-5; V: TRBV5-4; size: .; DNA: TGTGCCAGCAGTTCCAGACAGTTGTATCAAGAGACCCAGTACTTC; CDR3: CASSSRQLYQETQYF
D: .; J: TRBJ2-7; V: TRBV2; size: .; DNA: TGTGCCAGCGGTTTCAGGGAAGAACTCGAGCAGTACTTC; CDR3: CASGFREELEQYF
D: .; J: TRBJ1-4; V: TRBV4-1; size: .; DNA: TGCGCCAGCAGCCAAGACGCCCATTCATTTTCGGGGGAACTGTTTTTT; CDR3: CASSQDAHSFSGELFF
D: .; J: TRBJ1-3; V: TRBV7-3; size: .; DNA: TGTGCCAGCAGCTTAAGTCCCCAGGGTTCTGGAAACACCATATATTTT; CDR3: CASSLSPQGSGNTIYF
D: TRBD1; J: TRBJ1-5; V: TRBV19; size: .; DNA: TGTGCCAGTAGTATGGCAGGGGGAGACCAGCCCCAGCATTTT; CDR3: CASSMAGGDQPQHF
D: TRBD1; J: TRBJ1-1; V: TRBV6-1; size: .; DNA: TGTGCCAGCAGTGAAGAGGGGGCGCGAGCTTTCTTT; CDR3: CASSEEGARAFF
D: TRBD1; J: TRBJ2-1; V: TRBV19; size: .; DNA: TGTGCCAGTAGTTGGGACAGGGGGAATGAGCAGTTCTTC; CDR3: CASSWDRGNEQFF
D: .; J: TRBJ2-5; V: TRBV5-4; size: .; DNA: TGTGCCAGCAGCCATATCATTCAGGGCCTCCAAGAGACCCAGTACTTC; CDR3: CASSHIIQGLQETQYF
D: .; J: TRBJ2-7; V: TRBV5-1; size: few; DNA: TGCGCCAGCAGCTTGGAACAGGGTGCATGGTACGAGCAGTACTTC; CDR3: CASSLEQGAWYEQYF
D: TRBD1; J: TRBJ2-4; V: TRBV19; size: .; DNA: TGTGCCAGTAGTATAGATCGCAGGGACAGGGGGCATGTGAGCAAAAACATTCAGTACTTC; CDR3: CASSIDRRDRGHVSKNIQYF
D: .; J: TRBJ1-1; V: TRBV6-1; size: .; DNA: TGTGCCAGCAGTGAGGGCGCTGTGAACACTGAAGCTTTCTTT; CDR3: CASSEGAVNTEAFF
D: .; J: TRBJ2-4; V: TRBV28; size: .; DNA: TGTGCCAGCAATCGGGACACCTTAGCCAAAAACATTCAGTACTTC; CDR3: CASNRDTLAKNIQYF
D: .; J: TRBJ2-7; V: TRBV6-4; size: .; DNA: TGTGCCAGCAGTGAAGTAGGAGGCAGGGGATACGAGCAGTACTTC; CDR3: CASSEVGGRGYEQYF
D: TRBD1; J: TRBJ1-2; V: TRBV18; size: .; DNA: TGTGCCAGCTCACCGACGGGACAGGGGGTCCATGGCTACACCTTC; CDR3: CASSPTGQGVHGYTF
D: TRBD1; J: TRBJ1-2; V: TRBV28; size: .; DNA: TGTGCCAGCAGTTTAAGCGGACAGGGCCGGGGCTATGGCTACACCTTC; CDR3: CASSLSGQGRGYGYTF
D: .; J: TRBJ1-2; V: TRBV7-8; size: .; DNA: TGTGCCAGCAGTCCCTATCTGAGAGGCAGTTATAGTGGCTACACCTTC; CDR3: CASSPYLRGSYSGYTF
D: TRBD1; J: TRBJ1-5; V: TRBV18; size: .; DNA: TGTGCCAGCTCACCACAGAGGACAGGGGGACTTAGCAATCAGCCCCAGCATTTT; CDR3: CASSPQRTGGLSNQPQHF
D: TRBD1; J: TRBJ1-1; V: TRBV6-5; size: .; DNA: TGTGCCAGCAGACCAGACAGGGCCGGAATCACTGAAGCTTTCTTT; CDR3: CASRPDRAGITEAFF
D: TRBD2; J: TRBJ2-7; V: TRBV11-3; size: few; DNA: TGTGCCAGCAGCCCACCGGGACTAGCGGGAGATGTTTACGAGCAGTACTTC; CDR3: CASSPPGLAGDVYEQYF
D: .; J: TRBJ1-5; V: TRBV28; size: .; DNA: TGTGCCAGCAGTGCTCTATTCGATATTAATCAGCCCCAGCATTTT; CDR3: CASSALFDINQPQHF
D: .; J: TRBJ2-2; V: TRBV10-3; size: .; DNA: TGTGCCATCAGTGAGTCGATGGGTCTGGGGCAGAACACCGGGGAGCTGTTTTTT; CDR3: CAISESMGLGQNTGELFF
D: .; J: TRBJ2-1; V: TRBV30; size: .; DNA: TGTGCCTGGAAAAGGTGGACGGAGCGGGAGCAGTTCTTC; CDR3: CAWKRWTEREQFF
D: TRBD1; J: TRBJ1-2; V: TRBV29-1; size: few; DNA: TGCAGCGTATCCGGGACAGGCTATGGCTACACCTTC; CDR3: CSVSGTGYGYTF
D: .; J: TRBJ2-1; V: TRBV5-1; size: .; DNA: TGCGCCAGCACCCGGGGCTCCTACAATGAGCAGTTCTTC; CDR3: CASTRGSYNEQFF
D: TRBD1; J: TRBJ1-2; V: TRBV28; size: few; DNA: TGTGCCAGCAGTACCGGACAGGTCGACTATGGCTACACCTTC; CDR3: CASSTGQVDYGYTF
D: .; J: TRBJ2-5; V: TRBV2; size: .; DNA: TGTGCCAGCATGGGACAAGTCCAAGAGACCCAGTACTTC; CDR3: CASMGQVQETQYF
D: .; J: TRBJ1-6; V: TRBV27; size: .; DNA: TGTGCCAGCTCGAATGAGGCCTCGAGCTCCTATAATTCACCCCTCCACTTT; CDR3: CASSNEASSSYNSPLHF